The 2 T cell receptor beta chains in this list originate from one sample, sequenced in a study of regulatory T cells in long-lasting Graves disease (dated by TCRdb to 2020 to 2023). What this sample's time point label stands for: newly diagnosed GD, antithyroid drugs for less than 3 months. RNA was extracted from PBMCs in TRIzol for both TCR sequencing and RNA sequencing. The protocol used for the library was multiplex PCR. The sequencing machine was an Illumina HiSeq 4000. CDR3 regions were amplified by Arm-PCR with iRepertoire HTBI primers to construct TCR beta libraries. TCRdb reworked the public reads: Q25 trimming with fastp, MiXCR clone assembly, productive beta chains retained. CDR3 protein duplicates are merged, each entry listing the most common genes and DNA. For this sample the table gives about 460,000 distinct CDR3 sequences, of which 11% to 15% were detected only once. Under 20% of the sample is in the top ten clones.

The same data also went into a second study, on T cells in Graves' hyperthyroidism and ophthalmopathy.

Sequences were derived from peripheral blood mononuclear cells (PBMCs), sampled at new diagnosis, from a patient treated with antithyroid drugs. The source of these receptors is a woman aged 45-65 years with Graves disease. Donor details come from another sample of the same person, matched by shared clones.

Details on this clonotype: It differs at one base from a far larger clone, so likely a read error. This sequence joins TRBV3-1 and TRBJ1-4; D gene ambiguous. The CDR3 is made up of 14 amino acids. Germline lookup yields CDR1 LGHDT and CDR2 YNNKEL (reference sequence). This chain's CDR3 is CVSSPTATNEKLFF. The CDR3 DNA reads TGTGTCAGCAGCCCAACTGCAACTAATGAAAAACTGTTTTTT.

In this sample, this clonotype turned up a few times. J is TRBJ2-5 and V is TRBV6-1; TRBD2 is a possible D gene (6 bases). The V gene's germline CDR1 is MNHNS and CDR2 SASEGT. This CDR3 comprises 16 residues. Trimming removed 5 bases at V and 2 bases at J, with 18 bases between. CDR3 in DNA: TGTGCCAGCAGTCACGGGGGACCCACCCGGCAAGAGACCCAGTACTTC. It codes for CASSHGGPTRQETQYF.